Below, one TCR beta chain is given with its context. The antigen remains undetermined. These data originate in a study of T cell responses to AZD1222 COVID-19 vaccine. Study-wide results and caveats: There were mostly white British donors and more females than males, and clonal diversity was possibly underestimated. Spike as a whole was targeted by vaccine-associated CD4 TCRs, dominant at 160-218 and 743-854. There were repertoire samples only from the period after the peak T cell response.

Here immunoSEQ multiplex PCR was the method, and the copy in TCRdb shows in-frame clones only, minus some. The repertoire consists of around 190,000 clones, with 94% occurring once and the leading ten covering under 2%. Germline CDR1 SGHTA, CDR2 FQGNSA. The V gene lost 4 bases and the J gene lost 8 bases, with 17 bases spanning the gap. This CDR3 region has 14 residues. The input for sequencing was peripheral blood, taken 28 days after the second AZD1222 dose. V usage is TRBV7-2 and J usage is TRBJ1-2, with D tentatively TRBD1 (6 bases). The origin of this receptor is an adult who received the AZD1222 COVID-19 vaccine. The CDR3 bases are TGTGCCAGCAGCTCCGGGACACAGGGTTTGGGCTACACCTTC. It is translated as CASSSGTQGLGYTF.